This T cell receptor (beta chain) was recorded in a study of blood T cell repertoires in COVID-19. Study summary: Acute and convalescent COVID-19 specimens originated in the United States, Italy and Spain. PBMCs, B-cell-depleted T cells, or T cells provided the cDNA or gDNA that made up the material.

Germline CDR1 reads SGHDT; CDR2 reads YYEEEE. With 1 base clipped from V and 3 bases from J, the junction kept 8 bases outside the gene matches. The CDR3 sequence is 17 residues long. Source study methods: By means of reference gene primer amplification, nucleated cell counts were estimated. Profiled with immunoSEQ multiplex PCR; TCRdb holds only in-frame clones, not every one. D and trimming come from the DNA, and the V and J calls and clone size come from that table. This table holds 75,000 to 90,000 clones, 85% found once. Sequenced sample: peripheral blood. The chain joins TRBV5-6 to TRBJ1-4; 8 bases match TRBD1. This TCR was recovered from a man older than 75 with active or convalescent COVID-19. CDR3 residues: CASSLFDRGLPNEKLFF. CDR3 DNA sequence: TGTGCCAGCAGCTTGTTTGACAGGGGTCTGCCTAATGAAAAACTGTTTTTT.